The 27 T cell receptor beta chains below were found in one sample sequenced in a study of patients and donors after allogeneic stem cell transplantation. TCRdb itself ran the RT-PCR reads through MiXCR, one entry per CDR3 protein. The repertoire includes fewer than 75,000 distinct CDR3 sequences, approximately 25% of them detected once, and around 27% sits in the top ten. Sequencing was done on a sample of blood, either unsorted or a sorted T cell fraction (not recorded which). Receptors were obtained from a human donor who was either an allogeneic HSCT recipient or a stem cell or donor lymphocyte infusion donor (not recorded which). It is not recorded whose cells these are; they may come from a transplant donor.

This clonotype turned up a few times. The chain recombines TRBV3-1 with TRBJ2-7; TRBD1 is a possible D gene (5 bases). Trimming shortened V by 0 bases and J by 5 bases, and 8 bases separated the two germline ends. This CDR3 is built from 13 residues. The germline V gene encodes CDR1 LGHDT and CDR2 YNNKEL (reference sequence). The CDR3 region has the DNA TGTGCCAGCAGCCAAGAAGGGGTCCACGAGCAGTACTTC. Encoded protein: CASSQEGVHEQYF.

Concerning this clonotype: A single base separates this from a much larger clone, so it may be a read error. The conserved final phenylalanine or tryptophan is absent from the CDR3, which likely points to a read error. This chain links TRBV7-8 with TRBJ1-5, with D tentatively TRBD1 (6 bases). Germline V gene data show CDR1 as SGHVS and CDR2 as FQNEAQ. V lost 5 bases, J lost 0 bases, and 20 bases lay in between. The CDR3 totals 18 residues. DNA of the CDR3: TGTGCCAGCAGCGCGGCCTTGGACAGAGCCCATAGCAATCAGCCCCAGCATTCT. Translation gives CASSAALDRAHSNQPQHS.

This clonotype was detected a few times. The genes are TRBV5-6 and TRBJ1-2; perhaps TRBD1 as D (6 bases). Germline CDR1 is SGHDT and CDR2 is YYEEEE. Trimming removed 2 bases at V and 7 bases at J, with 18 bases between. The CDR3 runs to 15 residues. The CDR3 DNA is TGTGCCAGCAGCTTAAGGCAATGGGGGCTGACTGGCTACACCTTC. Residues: CASSLRQWGLTGYTF. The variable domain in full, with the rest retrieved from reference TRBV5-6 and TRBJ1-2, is DAGVTQSPTHLIKTRGQQVTLRCSPKSGHDTVSWYQQALGQGPQFIFQYYEEEERQRGNFPDRFSGHQFPNYSSELNVNALLLGDSALYLCASSLRQWGLTGYTFGSGTRLTVV.

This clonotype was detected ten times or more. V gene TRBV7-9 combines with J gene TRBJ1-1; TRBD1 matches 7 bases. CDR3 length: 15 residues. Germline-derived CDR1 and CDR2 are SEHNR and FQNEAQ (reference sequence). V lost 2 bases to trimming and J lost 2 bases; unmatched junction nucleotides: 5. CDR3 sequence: CASSLLAGGNTEAFF. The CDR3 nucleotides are TGTGCCAGCAGCTTATTGGCAGGGGGAAACACTGAAGCTTTCTTT.

CDR3 nucleotides: TGTGCGGGGGGGGAGCCAAATCAGCCCCAGCATTTT. Protein product: CAGGEPNQPQHF. The chain uses TRBV10-3 and TRBJ1-5, with D possibly matching TRBD1 (5 bases). CDR3 length equals 12 residues. Germline assignment: CDR1 ENHRY and CDR2 SYGVKD.

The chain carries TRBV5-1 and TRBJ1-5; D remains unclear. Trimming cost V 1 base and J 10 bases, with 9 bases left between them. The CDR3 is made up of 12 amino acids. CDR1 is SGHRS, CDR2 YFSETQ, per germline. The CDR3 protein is CASSLNGDPQHF. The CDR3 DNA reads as TGCGCCAGCAGCTTGAACGGAGACCCCCAGCATTTT.

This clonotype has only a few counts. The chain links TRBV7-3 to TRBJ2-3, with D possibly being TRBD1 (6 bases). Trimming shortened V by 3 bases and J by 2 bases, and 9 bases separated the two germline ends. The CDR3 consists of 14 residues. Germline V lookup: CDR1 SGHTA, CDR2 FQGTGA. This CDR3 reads CASSFGQFTDTQYF. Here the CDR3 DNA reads TGTGCCAGCAGCTTTGGACAGTTCACAGATACGCAGTATTTT.

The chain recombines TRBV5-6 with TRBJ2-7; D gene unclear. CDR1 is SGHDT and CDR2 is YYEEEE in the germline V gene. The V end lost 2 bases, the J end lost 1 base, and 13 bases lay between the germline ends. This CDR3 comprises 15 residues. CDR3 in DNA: TGTGCCAGCAGCTTCGTCGGCAGTTTTTCCTACGAGCAGTACTTC. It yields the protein CASSFVGSFSYEQYF.

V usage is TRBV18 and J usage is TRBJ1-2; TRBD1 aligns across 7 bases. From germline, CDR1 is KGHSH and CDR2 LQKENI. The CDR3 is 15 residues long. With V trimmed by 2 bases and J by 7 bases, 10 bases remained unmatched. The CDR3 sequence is CASSPGDRVKGGYTF. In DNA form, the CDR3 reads TGTGCCAGCTCACCAGGTGACAGGGTTAAAGGTGGCTACACCTTC.

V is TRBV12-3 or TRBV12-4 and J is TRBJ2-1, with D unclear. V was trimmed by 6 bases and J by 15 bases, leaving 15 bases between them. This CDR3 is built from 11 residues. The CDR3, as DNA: TGTGCCAGCAGCAACCTTTTCGACCCGTTCTTC. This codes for CASSNLFDPFF.

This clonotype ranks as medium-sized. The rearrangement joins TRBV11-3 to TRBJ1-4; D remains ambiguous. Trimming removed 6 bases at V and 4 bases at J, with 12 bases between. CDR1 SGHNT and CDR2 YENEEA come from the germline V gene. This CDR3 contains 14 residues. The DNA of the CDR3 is TGTGCCAGCAGAAACTCGGAACTTAATGAAAAACTGTTTTTT. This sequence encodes CASRNSELNEKLFF.

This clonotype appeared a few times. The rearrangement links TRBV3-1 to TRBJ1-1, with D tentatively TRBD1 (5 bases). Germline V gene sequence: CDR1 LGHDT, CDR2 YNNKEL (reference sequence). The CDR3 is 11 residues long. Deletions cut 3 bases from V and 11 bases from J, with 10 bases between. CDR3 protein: CASSHGTVAFF. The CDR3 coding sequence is TGTGCCAGCAGCCACGGGACTGTCGCTTTCTTT.

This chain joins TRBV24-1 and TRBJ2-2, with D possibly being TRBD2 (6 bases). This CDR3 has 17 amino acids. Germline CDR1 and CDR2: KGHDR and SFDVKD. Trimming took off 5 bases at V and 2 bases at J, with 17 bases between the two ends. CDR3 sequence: CATSARFSGTNTGELFF. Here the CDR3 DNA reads TGTGCCACCAGTGCCCGCTTTAGCGGAACCAACACCGGGGAGCTGTTTTTT.

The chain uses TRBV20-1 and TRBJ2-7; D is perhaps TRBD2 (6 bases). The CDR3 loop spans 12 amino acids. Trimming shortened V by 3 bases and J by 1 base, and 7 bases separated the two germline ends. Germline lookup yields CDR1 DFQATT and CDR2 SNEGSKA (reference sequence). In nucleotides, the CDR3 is TGCAGTGCTAGGCGGGATTCCTACGAGCAGTACTTC. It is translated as CSARRDSYEQYF.

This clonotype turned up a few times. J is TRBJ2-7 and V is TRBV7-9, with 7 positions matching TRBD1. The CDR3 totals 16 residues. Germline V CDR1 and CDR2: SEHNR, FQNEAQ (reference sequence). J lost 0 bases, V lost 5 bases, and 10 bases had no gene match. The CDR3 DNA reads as TGTGCCAGCAGCAGAGACAGGGTAGGACACTCCTACGAGCAGTACTTC. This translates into CASSRDRVGHSYEQYF.

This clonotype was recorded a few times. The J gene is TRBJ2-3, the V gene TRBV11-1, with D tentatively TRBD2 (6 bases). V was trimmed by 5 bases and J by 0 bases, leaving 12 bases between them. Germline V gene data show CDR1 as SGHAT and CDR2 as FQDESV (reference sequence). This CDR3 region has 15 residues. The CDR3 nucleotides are TGTGCCAGCAGCAAAGGTAGCGGAAGCACAGATACGCAGTATTTT. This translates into CASSKGSGSTDTQYF.

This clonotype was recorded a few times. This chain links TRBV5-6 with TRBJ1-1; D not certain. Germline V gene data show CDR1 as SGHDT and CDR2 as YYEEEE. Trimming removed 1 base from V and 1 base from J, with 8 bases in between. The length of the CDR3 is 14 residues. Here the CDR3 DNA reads TGTGCCAGCAGCTTGATCGGGAAGAACACTGAAGCTTTCTTT. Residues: CASSLIGKNTEAFF.

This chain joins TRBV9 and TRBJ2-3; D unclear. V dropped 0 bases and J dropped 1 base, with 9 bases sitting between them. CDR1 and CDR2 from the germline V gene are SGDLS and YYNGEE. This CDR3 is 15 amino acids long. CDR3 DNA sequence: TGTGCCAGCAGCGTAGTTGGTTTTTGCACAGATACGCAGTATTTT. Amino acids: CASSVVGFCTDTQYF. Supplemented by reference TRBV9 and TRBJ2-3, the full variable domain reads DSGVTQTPKHLITATGQRVTLRCSPRSGDLSVYWYQQSLDQGLQFLIQYYNGEERAKGNILERFSAQQFPDLHSELNLSSLELGDSALYFCASSVVGFCTDTQYFGPGTRLTVL.

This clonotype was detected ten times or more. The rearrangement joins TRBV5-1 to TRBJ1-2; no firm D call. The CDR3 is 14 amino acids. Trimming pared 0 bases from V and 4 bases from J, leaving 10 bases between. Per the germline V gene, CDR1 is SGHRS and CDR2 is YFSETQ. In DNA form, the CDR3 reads TGCGCCAGCAGCTTGGAGTGGTTGGGCTATGGCTACACCTTC. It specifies CASSLEWLGYGYTF.

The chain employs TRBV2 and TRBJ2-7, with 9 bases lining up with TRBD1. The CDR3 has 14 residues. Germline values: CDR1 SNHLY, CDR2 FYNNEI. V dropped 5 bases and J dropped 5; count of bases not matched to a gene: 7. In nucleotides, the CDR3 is TGTGCCAGCAGTCTTCCGGGACAGGGTCACGAGCAGTACTTC. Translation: CASSLPGQGHEQYF.

The CDR3 reads CATSRGSSPYGYTF. CDR3 nucleotides: TGTGCCACCAGCAGAGGCAGTTCCCCCTATGGCTACACCTTC. The chain joins TRBV15 to TRBJ1-2, with D unclear. The CDR3 totals 14 residues. V was pared by 1 base and J by 4 bases, with 10 bases between. Per germline, CDR1 LNHNV and CDR2 YYDKDF (reference sequence).

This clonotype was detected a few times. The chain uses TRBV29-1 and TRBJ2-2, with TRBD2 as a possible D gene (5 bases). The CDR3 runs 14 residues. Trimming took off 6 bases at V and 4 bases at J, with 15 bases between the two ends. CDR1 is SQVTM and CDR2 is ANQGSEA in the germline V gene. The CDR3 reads CSVGTRGSTGELFF. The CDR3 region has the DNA TGCAGCGTGGGAACCCGGGGAAGCACCGGGGAGCTGTTTTTT.

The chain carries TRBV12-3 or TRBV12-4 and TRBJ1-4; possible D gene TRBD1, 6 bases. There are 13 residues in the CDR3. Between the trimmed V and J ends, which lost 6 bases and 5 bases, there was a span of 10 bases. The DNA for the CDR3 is TGTGCCAGCAGGACAGGTCGAAATGAAAAACTGTTTTTT. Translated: CASRTGRNEKLFF.

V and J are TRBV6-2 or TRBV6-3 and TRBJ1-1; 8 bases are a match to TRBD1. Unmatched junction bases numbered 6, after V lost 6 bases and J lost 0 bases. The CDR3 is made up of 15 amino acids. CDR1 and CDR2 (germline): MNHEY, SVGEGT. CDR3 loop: CASRGGQAVNTEAFF. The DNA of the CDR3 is TGTGCCAGCAGGGGGGGACAGGCTGTGAACACTGAAGCTTTCTTT.

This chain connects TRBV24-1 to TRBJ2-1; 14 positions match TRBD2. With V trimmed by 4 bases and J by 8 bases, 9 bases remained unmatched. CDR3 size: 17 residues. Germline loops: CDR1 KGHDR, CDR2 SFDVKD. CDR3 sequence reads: CATSESGTSGRIHEQFF. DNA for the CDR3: TGTGCCACCAGTGAATCCGGGACTAGCGGGAGAATACATGAGCAGTTCTTC.

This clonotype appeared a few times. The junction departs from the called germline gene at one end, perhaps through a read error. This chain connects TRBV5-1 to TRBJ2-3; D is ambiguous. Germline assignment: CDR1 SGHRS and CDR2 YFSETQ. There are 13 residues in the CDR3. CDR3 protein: CASSLGFPDTQYF. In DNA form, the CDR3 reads TGCGCCAGCAGTTTGGGGTTCCCAGATACGCAGTATTTT. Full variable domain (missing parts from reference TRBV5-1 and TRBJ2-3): KAGVTQTPRYLIKTRGQQVTLSCSPISGHRSVSWYQQTPGQGLQFLFEYFSETQRNKGNFPGRFSGRQFSNSRSEMNVSTLELGDSALYLCASSLGFPDTQYFGPGTRLTVL.

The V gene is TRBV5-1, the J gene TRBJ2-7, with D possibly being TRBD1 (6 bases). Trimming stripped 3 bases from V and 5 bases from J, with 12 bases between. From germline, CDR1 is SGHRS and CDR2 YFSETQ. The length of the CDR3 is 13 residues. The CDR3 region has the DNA TGCGCCAGCAGCTCGCTCACAGGGAACGAGCAGTACTTC. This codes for CASSSLTGNEQYF.